The 12 T cell receptor beta chains below were found in one sample sequenced in a study of beta chain features in type 1 diabetes. The study reverse transcribed the entire isolated RNA, so it sequenced expressed TCRB transcripts. Some clones are missing from TCRdb's copy, which holds only in-frame ones; the method was immunoSEQ multiplex PCR. The repertoire holds roughly 230,000 clones, over 8.5% seen once, with 0.034% in the top ten. The sample consisted of naive CD4+ T cells from blood. These receptor sequences come from a woman between 18 and 29 years old in good health.

This clone appeared a few times. The chain uses TRBV11-1 and TRBJ2-3; tentatively, D is TRBD1 (6 bases). This CDR3 is 15 amino acids long. CDR1 is SGHAT and CDR2 is FQDESV in the germline V gene (reference sequence). V lost 1 base to trimming and J lost 5 bases, with 13 bases between them. CDR3 bases: TGTGCCAGCAGCTTAGGGTACCAGGGGCTAGATACGCAGTATTTT. Its translation: CASSLGYQGLDTQYF.

This clone was seen more than once but under ten times. Here the CDR3 reads CASRPQGATGELFF. CDR3 bases: TGTGCCAGCAGGCCACAGGGGGCCACCGGGGAGCTGTTTTTT. V and J are TRBV7-9 and TRBJ2-2; 9 bases are a match to TRBD1. Per the germline V gene, CDR1 is SEHNR and CDR2 is FQNEAQ (reference sequence). The V gene end was trimmed by 6 bases and the J gene end by 4 bases; junction bases not matched to a gene: 3. The CDR3 has 14 residues.

A few counts support this clone. The chain employs TRBV18 and TRBJ2-3; tentatively, D is TRBD1 (6 bases). Germline V CDR1 and CDR2: KGHSH, LQKENI. V dropped 3 bases and J dropped 3 bases, with 16 bases sitting between them. The CDR3 consists of 16 residues. This CDR3 is CASSPTDGGETDTQYF. Written as DNA, the CDR3 is TGTGCCAGCTCACCGACGGATGGGGGCGAGACAGATACGCAGTATTTT.

The chain couples TRBV15 to TRBJ2-7; TRBD2 matches 8 bases. Germline CDR1 LNHNV, CDR2 YYDKDF (reference sequence). The trim removed 2 bases at V and 9 bases at J, leaving 9 bases unmatched. This CDR3 is built from 14 residues. CDR3 protein: CATSRLAGLAGQYF. Here the CDR3 DNA reads TGTGCCACCAGCAGACTAGCGGGCCTAGCTGGGCAGTACTTC.

This clone was picked up a small number of times. The chain carries TRBV25-1 and TRBJ1-3; TRBD1 matches 8 bases. The germline CDR1 and CDR2 sequences are MGHDK and SYGVNS. V lost 2 bases, J lost 3 bases, and 3 bases stayed unmatched. This CDR3 spans 15 amino acids. The CDR3 nucleotides read TGTGCCAGCAGTGAACCCGGACAGGGTGGAAACACCATATATTTT. Protein: CASSEPGQGGNTIYF.

A few counts support this clone. J is TRBJ1-4 and V is TRBV7-8, with D unresolved. CDR1 is SGHVS, CDR2 FQNEAQ, per germline. V was cut by 4 bases and J by 8 bases, with 17 bases left in between. CDR3 length equals 15 residues. CDR3 loop: CASSSRGPTGEKLFF. CDR3 sequence (DNA): TGTGCCAGCAGCTCTCGCGGCCCGACGGGGGAAAAACTGTTTTTT. The variable domain in full, with the rest retrieved from reference TRBV7-8 and TRBJ1-4, is GAGVSQSPRYKVAKRGQDVALRCDPISGHVSLFWYQQALGQGPEFLTYFQNEAQLDKSGLPSDRFFAERPEGSVSTLKIQRTQQEDSAVYLCASSSRGPTGEKLFFGSGTQLSVL.

The table lists this clone with a few counts. The V and J genes are TRBV11-1 and TRBJ1-6; D remains ambiguous. This CDR3 region has 14 residues. The germline gives CDR1 SGHAT, CDR2 FQDESV (reference sequence). The V end lost 8 bases, the J end lost 3 bases, and 11 bases lay between the germline ends. CDR3 DNA sequence: TGTGCCAGCCGCAGCGGGATCTATAATTCACCCCTCCACTTT. Translation: CASRSGIYNSPLHF.

The V and J genes are TRBV18 and TRBJ1-3, with 7 bases identical to TRBD1. The CDR3 spans 16 residues. The junction had 5 bases not matched to a gene; V was cut back by 3 bases and J by 0 bases. Germline loops: CDR1 KGHSH, CDR2 LQKENI. CDR3 DNA sequence: TGTGCCAGCTCACCGGGACAGTCGTCCTCTGGAAACACCATATATTTT. Its translation: CASSPGQSSSGNTIYF.

This chain joins TRBV14 and TRBJ1-6; D not resolved. CDR1 is SGHDN, CDR2 FVKESK, per germline. The V gene lost 3 bases and the J gene lost 0 bases, with 12 bases spanning the gap. There are 17 residues in the CDR3. The CDR3 DNA sequence: TGTGCCAGCAGCCAGGGAGGTGGATTCTCCTATAATTCACCCCTCCACTTT. It codes for CASSQGGGFSYNSPLHF.

The J gene is TRBJ1-1, the V gene TRBV27; 7 bases are a match to TRBD1. The germline V gene has CDR1 MNHEY and CDR2 SMNVEV (reference sequence). The ends lost 2 bases at V and 2 bases at J; junction bases unmatched: 8. The CDR3 length is 16 residues. CDR3 residues: CASSLDNRGFNTEAFF. The CDR3 nucleotides are TGTGCCAGCAGTTTAGATAACAGGGGCTTCAACACTGAAGCTTTCTTT.

The chain couples TRBV30 to TRBJ2-5; 7 nucleotides match TRBD1. J was trimmed by 2 bases and V by 4 bases; bases with no gene match: 16. Germline V gene lookup returns CDR1 GTSNPN and CDR2 SVGIG (reference sequence). The CDR3 covers 17 residues. CDR3 nucleotide sequence: TGTGCCTGGAACGCAGACTTTGGGGGACAGATACAAGAGACCCAGTACTTC. This codes for CAWNADFGGQIQETQYF.

In its sample, this clone was seen a few times. The chain joins TRBV9 to TRBJ2-5; the match to TRBD2 covers 10 bases. The CDR3 spans 15 residues. The germline gives CDR1 SGDLS, CDR2 YYNGEE. J was trimmed by 2 bases and V by 0 bases; bases with no gene match: 1. The CDR3 is CASSVGTSGQETQYF. CDR3 DNA sequence: TGTGCCAGCAGCGTAGGGACTAGCGGACAAGAGACCCAGTACTTC.